The 5 T cell receptor beta chains below come from one sample, sequenced in a study of cytomegalovirus exposure and HLA in healthy donors. The PCR had 60 Vbeta and 13 Jbeta primers. Some clones are missing from TCRdb's copy, which holds only in-frame ones; the method was immunoSEQ multiplex PCR. Among about 64,000 clones listed, about three quarters were seen once. Input material: PBMCs. The origin of the receptors is a male donor in good health and CMV-seropositive.

The V call is TRBV6-5, the J call TRBJ2-1; D not resolved. CDR3 length equals 15 residues. V lost 0 bases to trimming and J lost 0 bases, with 6 bases between them. Germline CDR1 reads MNHEY; CDR2 reads SVGAGI. CDR3 nucleotide sequence: TGTGCCAGCAGTTACTCAGAGAGCTCCTACAATGAGCAGTTCTTC. This translates into CASSYSESSYNEQFF.

This chain uses TRBV7-2 with TRBJ2-2; 7 bases fit TRBD2. The CDR3 is made up of 19 amino acids. Germline V gene lookup returns CDR1 SGHTA and CDR2 FQGNSA. V lost 4 bases and J lost 0; bases outside the gene matches: 14. The CDR3: CASSSKGLAGVTNTGELFF. The CDR3 DNA reads as TGTGCCAGCAGCTCGAAGGGCTTGGCGGGGGTAACGAACACCGGGGAGCTGTTTTTT.

The genes are TRBV7-2 and TRBJ1-3; D gene unclear. V was cut by 6 bases and J by 8 bases, with 14 bases left in between. This CDR3 spans 13 amino acids. The germline V gene encodes CDR1 SGHTA and CDR2 FQGNSA. The CDR3 DNA sequence: TGTGCCAGCAGTTACTACCTCCGGGACACCATATATTTT. Its translation is CASSYYLRDTIYF.

A few counts support this clone. CDR3: CASSPRQGNTIYF. The CDR3 nucleotides read TGTGCCAGCTCACCTCGACAGGGTAACACCATATATTTT. The chain recombines TRBV18 with TRBJ1-3; 7 nucleotides match TRBD1. This CDR3 has 13 amino acids. V shed 3 bases, J shed 7 bases, and the junction held 3 bases outside the gene matches. Germline CDR1 and CDR2: KGHSH and LQKENI.

The rearrangement uses TRBV19 and TRBJ1-5; the D gene is possibly TRBD1 (5 bases). This CDR3 spans 14 amino acids. Trimming shortened V by 7 bases and J by 3 bases, and 13 bases separated the two germline ends. The germline CDR1 and CDR2 sequences are LNHDA and SQIVND (reference sequence). The CDR3 DNA follows: TGTGCCAGTACCGCCGGGGGTTTCAATCAGCCCCAGCATTTT. The encoded protein is CASTAGGFNQPQHF.